These 3 T cell receptor beta chains originate from one sample sequenced in a study of cytomegalovirus exposure and HLA in healthy donors. 60 Vbeta and 13 Jbeta primers were used in PCR. The table came from immunoSEQ multiplex PCR; TCRdb's copy has only in-frame clones and leaves some out. The profile shows roughly 150,000 clones, approximately 80% of them singletons. Sequencing used PBMCs. The receptors here all came from a man aged 50 or older in good health and CMV-seropositive.

The CDR3 sequence is CASSPWSGEGGNTIYF. The CDR3 DNA reads TGTGCCAGCTCACCGTGGTCCGGTGAGGGCGGAAACACCATATATTTT. The gene calls are TRBV18 and TRBJ1-3; D is unresolved. The germline V gene encodes CDR1 KGHSH and CDR2 LQKENI. The CDR3 extends over 16 amino acids. V lost 3 bases to trimming and J lost 4 bases, with 16 bases between them.

This rearrangement joins TRBV19 to TRBJ1-5, with 9 bases that match TRBD1. The germline CDR1 and CDR2 sequences are LNHDA and SQIVND (reference sequence). This CDR3 is 15 amino acids long. V shed 7 bases, J shed 7 bases, and the junction held 11 bases outside the gene matches. Here the CDR3 reads CASIPQQGAGQPQHF. The CDR3 DNA is TGTGCCAGTATCCCTCAACAGGGGGCAGGCCAGCCCCAGCATTTT. The whole variable domain, filled in from reference TRBV19 and TRBJ1-5, reads DGGITQSPKYLFRKEGQNVTLSCEQNLNHDAMYWYRQDPGQGLRLIYYSQIVNDFQKGDIAEGYSVSREKKESFPLTVTSAQKNPTAFYLCASIPQQGAGQPQHFGDGTRLSIL.

The table lists this clone with a count of one. The genes are TRBV2 and TRBJ1-2; possible D gene TRBD1, 5 bases. Trimming removed 8 bases at V and 4 bases at J, with 20 bases between. The CDR3 has 15 amino acids. Looked up from germline, CDR1 is SNHLY and CDR2 is FYNNEI. The CDR3 reads CASSSSAGRTYGYTF. CDR3 bases: TGTGCCAGCTCCAGTAGTGCGGGGCGAACCTATGGCTACACCTTC.